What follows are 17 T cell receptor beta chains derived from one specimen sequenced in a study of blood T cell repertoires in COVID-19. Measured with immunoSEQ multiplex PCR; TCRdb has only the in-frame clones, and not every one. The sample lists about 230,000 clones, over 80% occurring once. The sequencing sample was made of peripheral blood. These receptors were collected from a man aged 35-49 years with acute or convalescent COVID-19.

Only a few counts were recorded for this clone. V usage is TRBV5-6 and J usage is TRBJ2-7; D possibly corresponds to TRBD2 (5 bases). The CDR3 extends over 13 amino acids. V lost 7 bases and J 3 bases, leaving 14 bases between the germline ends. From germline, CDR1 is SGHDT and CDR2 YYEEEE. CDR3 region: CASARTSHYEQYF. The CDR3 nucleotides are TGTGCCAGCGCCCGGACTTCCCACTACGAGCAGTACTTC.

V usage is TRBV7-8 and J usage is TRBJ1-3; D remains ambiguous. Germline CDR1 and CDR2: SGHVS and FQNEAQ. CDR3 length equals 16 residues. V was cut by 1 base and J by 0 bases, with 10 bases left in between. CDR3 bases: TGTGCCAGCAGCTTAGGTCGACTGAGCTCTGGAAACACCATATATTTT. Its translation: CASSLGRLSSGNTIYF.

The CDR3 nucleotides read TGTGCCAGCAGGCGGGACAGATACTCCTACGAGCAGTACTTC. Translating it yields CASRRDRYSYEQYF. This chain links TRBV6-5 with TRBJ2-7; tentative D call: TRBD1 (7 bases). V dropped 6 bases and J dropped 0 bases, with 12 bases sitting between them. There are 14 residues in the CDR3. CDR1 MNHEY and CDR2 SVGAGI come from the germline V gene.

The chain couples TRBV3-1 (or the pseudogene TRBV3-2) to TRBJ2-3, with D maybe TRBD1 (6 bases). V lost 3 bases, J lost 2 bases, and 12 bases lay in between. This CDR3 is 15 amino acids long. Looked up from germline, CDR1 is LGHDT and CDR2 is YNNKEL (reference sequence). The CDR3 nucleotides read TGTGCCAGCAGCCACCTGGGGGCGGTCACAGATACGCAGTATTTT. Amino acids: CASSHLGAVTDTQYF.

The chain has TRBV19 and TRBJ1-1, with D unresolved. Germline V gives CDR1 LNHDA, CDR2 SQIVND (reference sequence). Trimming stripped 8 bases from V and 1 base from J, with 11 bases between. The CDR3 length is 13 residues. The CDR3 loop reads CASSRETNTEAFF. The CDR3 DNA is TGTGCCAGTTCGCGGGAAACGAACACTGAAGCTTTCTTT.

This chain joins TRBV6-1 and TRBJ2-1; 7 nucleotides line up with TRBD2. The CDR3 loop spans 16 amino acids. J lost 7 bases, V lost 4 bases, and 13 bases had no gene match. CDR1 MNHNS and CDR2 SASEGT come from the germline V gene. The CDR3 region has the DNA TGTGCCAGCAGTGCCTTTATCGGGAGGTCTCTAAATGAGCAGTTCTTC. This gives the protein CASSAFIGRSLNEQFF.

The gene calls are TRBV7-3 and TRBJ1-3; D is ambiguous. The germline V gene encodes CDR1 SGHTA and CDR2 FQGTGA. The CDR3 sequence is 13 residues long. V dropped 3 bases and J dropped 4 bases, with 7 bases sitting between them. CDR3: CASSFGLGNTIYF. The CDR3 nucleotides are TGTGCCAGCAGCTTTGGCCTGGGAAACACCATATATTTT.

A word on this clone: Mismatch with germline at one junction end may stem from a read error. Here the CDR3 reads CASSQVGGPTF. The DNA of the CDR3 is TGTGCCAGCAGCCAAGTCGGTGGTCCTACTTTC. J is TRBJ1-2 and V is TRBV3-1 (or the pseudogene TRBV3-2); no firm D call. Germline V CDR1 and CDR2: LGHDT, YNNKEL (reference sequence). This CDR3 comprises 11 residues.

The CDR3 region has the DNA TGTGCCAGCAGTGATCACACGGCTTTCTTT. Translating gives CASSDHTAFF. J is TRBJ1-1 and V is TRBV6-1, with no clear D. CDR1 and CDR2 from the germline V gene are MNHNS and SASEGT. The CDR3 contains 10 residues. The V gene lost 3 bases and the J gene lost 11 bases, with 7 bases spanning the gap.

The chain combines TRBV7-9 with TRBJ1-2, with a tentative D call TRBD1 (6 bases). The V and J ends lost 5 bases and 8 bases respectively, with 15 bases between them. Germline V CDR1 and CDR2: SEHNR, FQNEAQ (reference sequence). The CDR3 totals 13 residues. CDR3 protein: CASSEGTPGGYTF. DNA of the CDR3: TGTGCCAGCAGCGAAGGGACACCAGGCGGCTACACCTTC.

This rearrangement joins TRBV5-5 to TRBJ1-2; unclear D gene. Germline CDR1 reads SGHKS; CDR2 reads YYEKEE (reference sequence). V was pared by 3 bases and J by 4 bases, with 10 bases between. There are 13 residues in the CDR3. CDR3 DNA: TGTGCCAGCAGCTCAACCGGGTTCTATGGCTACACCTTC. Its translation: CASSSTGFYGYTF.

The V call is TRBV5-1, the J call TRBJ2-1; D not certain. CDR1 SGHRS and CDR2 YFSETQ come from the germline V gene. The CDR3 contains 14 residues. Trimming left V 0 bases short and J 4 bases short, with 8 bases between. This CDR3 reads CASSLETGYNEQFF. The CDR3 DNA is TGCGCCAGCAGCTTGGAGACTGGGTACAATGAGCAGTTCTTC.

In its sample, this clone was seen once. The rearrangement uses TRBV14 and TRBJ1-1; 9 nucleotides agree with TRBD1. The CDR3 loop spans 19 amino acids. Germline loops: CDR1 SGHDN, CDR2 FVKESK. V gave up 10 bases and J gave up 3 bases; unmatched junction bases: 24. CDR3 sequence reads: CATEGTGRVVGGRDTEAFF. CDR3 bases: TGTGCCACAGAGGGGACAGGGAGGGTTGTTGGGGGGAGGGACACTGAAGCTTTCTTT. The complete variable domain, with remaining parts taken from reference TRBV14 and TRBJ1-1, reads EAGVTQFPSHSVIEKGQTVTLRCDPISGHDNLYWYRRVMGKEIKFLLHFVKESKQDESGMPNNRFLAERTGGTYSTLKVQPAELEDSGVYFCATEGTGRVVGGRDTEAFFGQGTRLTVV.

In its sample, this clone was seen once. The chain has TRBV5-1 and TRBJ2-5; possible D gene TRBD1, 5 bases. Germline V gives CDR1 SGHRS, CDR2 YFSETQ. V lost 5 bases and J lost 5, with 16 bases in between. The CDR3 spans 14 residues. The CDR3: CASSFNSAGETQYF. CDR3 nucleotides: TGCGCCAGCAGTTTTAACAGCGCAGGGGAGACCCAGTACTTC. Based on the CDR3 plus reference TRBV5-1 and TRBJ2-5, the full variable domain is KAGVTQTPRYLIKTRGQQVTLSCSPISGHRSVSWYQQTPGQGLQFLFEYFSETQRNKGNFPGRFSGRQFSNSRSEMNVSTLELGDSALYLCASSFNSAGETQYFGPGTRLLVL.

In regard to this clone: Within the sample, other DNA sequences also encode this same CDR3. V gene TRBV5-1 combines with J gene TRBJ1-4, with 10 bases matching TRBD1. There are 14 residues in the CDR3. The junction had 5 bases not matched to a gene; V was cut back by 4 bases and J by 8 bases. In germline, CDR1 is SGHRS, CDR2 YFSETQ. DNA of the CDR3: TGCGCCAGCAGCACGGGACAGGGGTTAGAAAAACTGTTTTTT. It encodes CASSTGQGLEKLFF.

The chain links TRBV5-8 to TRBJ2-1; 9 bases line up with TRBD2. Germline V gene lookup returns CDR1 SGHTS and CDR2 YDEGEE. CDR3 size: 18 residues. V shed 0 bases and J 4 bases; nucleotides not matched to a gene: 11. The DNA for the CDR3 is TGTGCCAGCAGCTTGGCTCTTTCTAGCGGGAAGGGGTACAATGAGCAGTTCTTC. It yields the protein CASSLALSSGKGYNEQFF.

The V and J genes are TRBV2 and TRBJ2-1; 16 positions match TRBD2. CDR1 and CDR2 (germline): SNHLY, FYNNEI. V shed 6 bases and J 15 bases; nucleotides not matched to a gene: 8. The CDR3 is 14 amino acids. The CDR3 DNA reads TGTGCCAGCAGGAGTGGGACTAGCGGGAGGGCCCTGTTCTTC. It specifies CASRSGTSGRALFF.